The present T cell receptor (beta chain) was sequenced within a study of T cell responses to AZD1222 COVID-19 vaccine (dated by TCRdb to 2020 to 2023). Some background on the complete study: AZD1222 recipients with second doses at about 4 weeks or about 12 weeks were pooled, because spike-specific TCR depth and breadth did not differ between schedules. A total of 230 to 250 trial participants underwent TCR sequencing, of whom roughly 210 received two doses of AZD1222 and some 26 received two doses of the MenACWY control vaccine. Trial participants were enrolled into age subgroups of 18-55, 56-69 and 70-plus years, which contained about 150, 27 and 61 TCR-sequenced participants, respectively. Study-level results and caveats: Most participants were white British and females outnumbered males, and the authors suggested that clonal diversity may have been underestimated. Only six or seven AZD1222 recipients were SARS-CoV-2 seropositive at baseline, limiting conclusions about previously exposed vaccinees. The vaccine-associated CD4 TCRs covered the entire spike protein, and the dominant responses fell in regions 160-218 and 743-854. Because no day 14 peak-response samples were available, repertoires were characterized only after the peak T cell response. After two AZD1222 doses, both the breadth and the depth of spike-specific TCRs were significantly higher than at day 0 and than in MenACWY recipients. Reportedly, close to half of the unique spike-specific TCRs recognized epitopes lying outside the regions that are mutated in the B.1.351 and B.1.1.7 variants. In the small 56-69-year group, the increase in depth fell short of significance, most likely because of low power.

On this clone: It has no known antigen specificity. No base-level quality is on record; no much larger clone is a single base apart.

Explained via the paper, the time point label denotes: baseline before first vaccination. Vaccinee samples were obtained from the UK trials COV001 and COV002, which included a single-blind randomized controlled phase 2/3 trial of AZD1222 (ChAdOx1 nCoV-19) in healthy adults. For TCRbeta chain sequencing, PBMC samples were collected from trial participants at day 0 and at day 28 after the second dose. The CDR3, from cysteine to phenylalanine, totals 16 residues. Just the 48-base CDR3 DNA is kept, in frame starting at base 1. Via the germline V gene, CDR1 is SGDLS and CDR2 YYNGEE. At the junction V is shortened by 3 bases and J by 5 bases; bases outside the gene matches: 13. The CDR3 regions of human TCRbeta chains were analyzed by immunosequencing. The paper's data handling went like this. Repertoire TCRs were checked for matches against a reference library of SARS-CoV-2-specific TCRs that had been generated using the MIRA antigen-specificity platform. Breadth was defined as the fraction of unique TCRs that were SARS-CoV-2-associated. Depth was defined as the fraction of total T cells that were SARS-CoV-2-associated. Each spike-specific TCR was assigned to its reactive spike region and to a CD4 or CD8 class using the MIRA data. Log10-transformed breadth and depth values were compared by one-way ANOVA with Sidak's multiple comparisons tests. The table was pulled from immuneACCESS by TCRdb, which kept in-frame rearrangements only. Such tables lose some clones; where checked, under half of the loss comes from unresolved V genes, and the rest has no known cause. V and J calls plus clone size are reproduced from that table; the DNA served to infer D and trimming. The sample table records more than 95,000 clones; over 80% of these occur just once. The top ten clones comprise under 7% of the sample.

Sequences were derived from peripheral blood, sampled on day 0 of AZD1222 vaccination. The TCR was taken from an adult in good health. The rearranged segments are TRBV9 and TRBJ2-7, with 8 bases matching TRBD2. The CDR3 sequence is CASSADLAGSYDEQYF. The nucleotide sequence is TGTGCCAGCAGCGCGGATTTAGCGGGGTCATACGACGAGCAGTACTTC.